Below, 17 T cell receptor beta chains from the same sample are listed, as sequenced in a study of a mutant IDH1 vaccine in newly diagnosed glioma. The time point: week 11, during vaccination. Vaccination comprised doses that each held 300 ug of mutant IDH1 20-mer peptide, plus topical imiquimod. Generated by immunoSEQ multiplex PCR, the TCRdb table keeps only in-frame clones and is missing some. The data show 30,000 to 40,000 clones, roughly 89% seen once. Their antigens are not known. The sequencing here drew on PBMCs, taken from a glioma patient whose treatment included an IDH1 peptide vaccine. These receptors came from a man between 40 and 49 years old with glioma.

The V call is TRBV7-2, the J call TRBJ1-4, with D uncertain. This CDR3 contains 15 residues. Germline CDR1 is SGHTA and CDR2 is FQGNSA. Trimming stripped 6 bases from V and 5 bases from J, with 16 bases between. The CDR3 reads CASRKGSQTNEKLFF. The CDR3 nucleotides read TGTGCCAGCAGGAAAGGATCGCAGACAAATGAAAAACTGTTTTTT.

V is TRBV7-9 and J is TRBJ2-1; D gene unclear. The CDR3 spans 14 residues. Trimming took off 5 bases at V and 7 bases at J, with 15 bases between the two ends. The germline V gene has CDR1 SEHNR and CDR2 FQNEAQ (reference sequence). CDR3 DNA: TGTGCCAGCAGCCCCGCTGGGCCTCGTAATGAGCAGTTCTTC. It is translated as CASSPAGPRNEQFF.

The chain recombines TRBV5-1 with TRBJ2-7, with 7 bases matching TRBD2. This CDR3 comprises 17 residues. After removal of 5 bases from V and 0 bases from J, the junction contained 14 bases not matched to a gene. Germline CDR1 reads SGHRS; CDR2 reads YFSETQ. The CDR3 DNA reads as TGCGCCAGCAGTTACCAAAATCTAGCGGCCAGCTCCTACGAGCAGTACTTC. Its protein is CASSYQNLAASSYEQYF.

The V and J genes are TRBV9 and TRBJ2-6; 7 bases line up with TRBD1. CDR3 length equals 18 residues. After removal of 2 bases from V and 0 bases from J, the junction contained 8 bases not matched to a gene. Germline-derived CDR1 and CDR2 are SGDLS and YYNGEE. For the CDR3, the DNA is TGTGCCAGCAGCGTCGCCAGGGGACAGCGCTCTGGGGCCAACGTCCTGACTTTC. As protein: CASSVARGQRSGANVLTF.

The chain joins TRBV15 to TRBJ2-7; 9 bases are a match to TRBD1. The V segment lost 6 bases and the J segment 3 bases; nucleotides outside the gene matches: 6. CDR3 size: 14 residues. The germline CDR1 and CDR2 sequences are LNHNV and YYDKDF (reference sequence). Here the CDR3 DNA reads TGTGCCACCAGGGAACGGGGACAGGGCTACGAGCAGTACTTC. It translates to CATRERGQGYEQYF.

This clone occurred a few times. The rearrangement links TRBV25-1 to TRBJ2-3, with a weak D call TRBD1 (5 bases). The CDR3 runs 14 residues. V was trimmed by 4 bases and J by 0 bases, leaving 8 bases between them. The germline gives CDR1 MGHDK, CDR2 SYGVNS. The CDR3: CASSADTSTDTQYF. CDR3 coding DNA: TGTGCCAGCAGTGCGGACACAAGCACAGATACGCAGTATTTT.

The rearrangement joins TRBV9 to TRBJ2-1, with D uncertain. Germline assignment: CDR1 SGDLS and CDR2 YYNGEE. The CDR3 sequence is 12 residues long. Trimming pared 4 bases from V and 6 bases from J, leaving 8 bases between. The CDR3 sequence is CASSLQTNEQFF. The DNA of the CDR3 is TGTGCCAGCAGCCTTCAAACCAATGAGCAGTTCTTC.

The V call is TRBV2, the J call TRBJ2-7; the D gene is possibly TRBD2 (6 bases). V lost 5 bases and J 0 bases, leaving 8 bases between the germline ends. The CDR3 covers 13 residues. Germline loops: CDR1 SNHLY, CDR2 FYNNEI. This chain's CDR3 is CASSLGSSYEQYF. CDR3 bases: TGTGCCAGCAGTCTCGGGAGCTCCTACGAGCAGTACTTC. Looking up the rest from reference TRBV2 and TRBJ2-7 gives the full variable domain: EPEVTQTPSHQVTQMGQEVILRCVPISNHLYFYWYRQILGQKVEFLVSFYNNEISEKSEIFDDQFSVERPDGSNFTLKIRSTKLEDSAMYFCASSLGSSYEQYFGPGTRLTVT.

This clone was seen only once. The chain recombines TRBV2 with TRBJ2-2; D might be TRBD2 (6 bases). CDR3 length equals 15 residues. The V end lost 7 bases, the J end lost 2 bases, and 14 bases lay between the germline ends. Germline CDR1 is SNHLY and CDR2 is FYNNEI. This chain's CDR3 is CASKTRRLNTGELFF. CDR3 bases: TGTGCCAGCAAGACTAGACGACTAAACACCGGGGAGCTGTTTTTT.

CDR3 region: CASSDPLLARKFDEQFF. CDR3 sequence (DNA): TGCGCCAGCAGTGACCCTCTACTAGCCCGGAAATTCGATGAGCAGTTCTTC. The chain links TRBV10-1 to TRBJ2-1; a possible D gene is TRBD2 (6 bases). The CDR3 spans 17 residues. V shed 3 bases and J shed 8 bases, with 23 bases lying between them. Germline V CDR1 and CDR2: WNHNN, SYGVQD (reference sequence).

This chain links TRBV7-3 with TRBJ2-7, with 7 bases aligning to TRBD2. The J segment lost 2 bases and the V segment lost 0 bases, leaving 4 bases of the junction unmatched. CDR3 size: 15 residues. Germline values: CDR1 SGHTA, CDR2 FQGTGA. CDR3 DNA: TGTGCCAGCAGCTTAACCCCTAGCGGAGCCTACGAGCAGTACTTC. Translated, it gives CASSLTPSGAYEQYF. Drawing the rest from reference TRBV7-3 and TRBJ2-7, the complete variable domain is GAGVSQTPSNKVTEKGKYVELRCDPISGHTALYWYRQSLGQGPEFLIYFQGTGAADDSGLPNDRFFAVRPEGSVSTLKIQRTERGDSAVYLCASSLTPSGAYEQYFGPGTRLTVT.

This chain joins TRBV28 and TRBJ1-3, with 8 bases fitting TRBD1. The germline gives CDR1 MDHEN, CDR2 SYDVKM. V shed 3 bases and J 4 bases; nucleotides not matched to a gene: 2. The CDR3 totals 14 residues. The CDR3 protein is CASSLDRAGNTIYF. In DNA form, the CDR3 reads TGTGCCAGCAGTTTGGACAGGGCGGGAAACACCATATATTTT. Full variable domain (rest looked up from reference TRBV28 and TRBJ1-3): DVKVTQSSRYLVKRTGEKVFLECVQDMDHENMFWYRQDPGLGLRLIYFSYDVKMKEKGDIPEGYSVSREKKERFSLILESASTNQTSMYLCASSLDRAGNTIYFGEGSWLTVV.

Comments on this clone: Other DNA sequences in the same sample also yield this CDR3. The V and J genes are TRBV19 and TRBJ1-5, with 7 nucleotides matching TRBD1. The germline V gene encodes CDR1 LNHDA and CDR2 SQIVND (reference sequence). The trim removed 5 bases at V and 6 bases at J, leaving 7 bases unmatched. The CDR3 is 14 residues long. This CDR3 is CASSPQGRGQPQHF. The DNA for the CDR3 is TGTGCCAGTAGTCCACAGGGGCGAGGTCAGCCCCAGCATTTT.

This chain connects TRBV6-5 to TRBJ1-3; D is unresolved. The CDR3 contains 15 residues. Trimming took off 6 bases at V and 6 bases at J, with 18 bases between the two ends. In germline, CDR1 is MNHEY, CDR2 SVGAGI. CDR3: CASRQLGPEKNTIYF. Here the CDR3 DNA reads TGTGCCAGCAGACAACTCGGGCCGGAGAAAAACACCATATATTTT.

The V gene is TRBV7-2, the J gene TRBJ1-5; TRBD1 aligns across 9 bases. The germline CDR1 and CDR2 sequences are SGHTA and FQGNSA. V shed 5 bases and J 1 base; nucleotides not matched to a gene: 6. The CDR3 loop spans 16 amino acids. This CDR3 reads CASSPQGQGSNQPQHF. The DNA for the CDR3 is TGTGCCAGCAGCCCACAGGGACAGGGCAGCAATCAGCCCCAGCATTTT.

CDR3 sequence reads: CASSQVPDRPYGYTF. The CDR3 bases are TGTGCCAGCAGCCAAGTCCCTGACAGGCCATATGGCTACACCTTC. This chain joins TRBV4-2 and TRBJ1-2; TRBD1 might be the D (6 bases). V was trimmed by 1 base and J by 5 bases, leaving 14 bases between them. The CDR3 runs to 15 residues. CDR1 and CDR2 from the germline V gene are LGHNA and YNFKEQ.

On this clone itself: Germline and junction disagree at one end, which may indicate a read error. The V call is TRBV7-7, the J call TRBJ2-6, with D unclear. Germline-derived CDR1 and CDR2 are SSHAT and FNYEAQ (reference sequence). The CDR3 runs to 14 residues. CDR3: CASSSGSGANVLTF. The CDR3 DNA is TGTGCTAGCAGCTCCGGGTCTGGGGCCAACGTCCTGACTTTC.